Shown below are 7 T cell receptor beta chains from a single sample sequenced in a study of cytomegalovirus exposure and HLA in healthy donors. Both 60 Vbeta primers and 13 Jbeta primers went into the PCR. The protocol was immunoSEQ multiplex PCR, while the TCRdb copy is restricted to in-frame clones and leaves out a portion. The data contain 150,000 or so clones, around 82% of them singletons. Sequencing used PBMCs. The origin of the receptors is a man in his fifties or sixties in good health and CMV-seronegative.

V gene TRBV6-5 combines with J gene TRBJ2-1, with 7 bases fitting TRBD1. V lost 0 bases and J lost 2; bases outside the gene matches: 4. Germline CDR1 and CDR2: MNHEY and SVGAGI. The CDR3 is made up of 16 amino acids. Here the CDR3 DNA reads TGTGCCAGCAGTTACTCGGGACAGTCGGCCTACAATGAGCAGTTCTTC. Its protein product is CASSYSGQSAYNEQFF.

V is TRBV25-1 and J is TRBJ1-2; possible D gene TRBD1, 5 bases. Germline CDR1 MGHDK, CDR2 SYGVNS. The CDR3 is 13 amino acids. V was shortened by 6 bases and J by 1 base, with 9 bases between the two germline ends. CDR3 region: CASRRDGNYGYTF. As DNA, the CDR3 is TGTGCCAGCAGGCGGGACGGTAACTATGGCTACACCTTC.

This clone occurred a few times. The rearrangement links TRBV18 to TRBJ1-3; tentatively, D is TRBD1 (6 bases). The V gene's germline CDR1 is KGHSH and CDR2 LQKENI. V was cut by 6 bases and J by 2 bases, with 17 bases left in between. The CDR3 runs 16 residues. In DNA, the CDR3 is TGTGCCAGCTCTTACACTGGCCGGGACACTGGAAACACCATATATTTT. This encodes CASSYTGRDTGNTIYF.

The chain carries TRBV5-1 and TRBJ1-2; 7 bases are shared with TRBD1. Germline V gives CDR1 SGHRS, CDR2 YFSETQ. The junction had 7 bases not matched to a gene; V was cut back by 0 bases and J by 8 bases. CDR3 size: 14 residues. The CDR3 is CASSLAGTVGGYTF. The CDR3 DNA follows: TGCGCCAGCAGCTTGGCGGGGACAGTCGGGGGCTACACCTTC.

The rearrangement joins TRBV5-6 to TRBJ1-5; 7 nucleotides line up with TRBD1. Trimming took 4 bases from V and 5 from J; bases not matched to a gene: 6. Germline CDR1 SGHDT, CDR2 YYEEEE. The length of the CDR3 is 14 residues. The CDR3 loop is CASSPSGGDQPQHF. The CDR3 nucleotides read TGTGCCAGCAGCCCCTCAGGGGGTGATCAGCCCCAGCATTTT.

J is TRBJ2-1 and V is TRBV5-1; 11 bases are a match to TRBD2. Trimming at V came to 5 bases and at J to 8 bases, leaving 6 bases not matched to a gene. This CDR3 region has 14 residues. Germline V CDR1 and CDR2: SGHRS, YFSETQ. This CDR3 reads CASRPTSGGDEQFF. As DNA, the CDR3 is TGCGCCAGCAGACCTACTAGCGGGGGCGATGAGCAGTTCTTC.

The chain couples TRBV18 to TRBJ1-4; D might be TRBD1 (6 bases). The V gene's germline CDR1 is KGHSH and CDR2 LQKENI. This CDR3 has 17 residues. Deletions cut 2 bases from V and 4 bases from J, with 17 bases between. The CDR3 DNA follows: TGTGCCAGCTCACCATCCCGCCAGGGGCGAAGTAATGAAAAACTGTTTTTT. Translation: CASSPSRQGRSNEKLFF.